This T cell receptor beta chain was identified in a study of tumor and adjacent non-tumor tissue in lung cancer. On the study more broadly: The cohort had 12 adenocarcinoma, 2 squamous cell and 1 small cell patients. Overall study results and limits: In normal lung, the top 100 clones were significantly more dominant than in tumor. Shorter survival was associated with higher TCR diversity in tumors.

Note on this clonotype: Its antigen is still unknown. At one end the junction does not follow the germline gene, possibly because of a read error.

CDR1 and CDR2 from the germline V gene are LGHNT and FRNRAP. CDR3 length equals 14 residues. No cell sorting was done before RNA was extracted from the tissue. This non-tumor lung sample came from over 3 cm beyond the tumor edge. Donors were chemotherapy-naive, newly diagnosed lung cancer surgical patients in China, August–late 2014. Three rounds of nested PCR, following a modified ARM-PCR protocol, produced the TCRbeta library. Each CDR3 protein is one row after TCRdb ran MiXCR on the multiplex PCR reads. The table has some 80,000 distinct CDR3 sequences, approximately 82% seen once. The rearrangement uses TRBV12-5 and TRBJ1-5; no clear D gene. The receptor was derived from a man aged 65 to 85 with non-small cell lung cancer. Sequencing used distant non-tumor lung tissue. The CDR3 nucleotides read TGTGTTAGTGACCTTACCGCTGGCAGTCAGCTCCAGCGTTTT. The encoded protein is CVSDLTAGSQLQRF.